The 26 T cell receptor beta chains listed next were all sequenced from one sample in a study of blood T cell repertoires in COVID-19. Repertoires were generated with immunoSEQ multiplex PCR, while TCRdb's copy carries only in-frame clones and drops some. The sample holds 200,000 to 250,000 clones; around 87% are singletons and the top ten take about 15%. Sequencing was carried out using PBMCs or T cells enriched from blood (not recorded which). These receptors were collected from a man aged 25 to 40 who had been exposed to COVID-19.

This chain uses TRBV6-5 with TRBJ1-1; no reliable D call. V dropped 0 bases and J dropped 2 bases, with 4 bases sitting between them. The CDR3 totals 13 residues. Germline CDR1 MNHEY, CDR2 SVGAGI. CDR3 sequence: CASSYSTNTEAFF. CDR3 DNA sequence: TGTGCCAGCAGTTACTCGACTAACACTGAAGCTTTCTTT.

This chain uses TRBV2 with TRBJ1-5, with 8 bases matching TRBD1. V shed 11 bases and J 7 bases; nucleotides not matched to a gene: 10. Germline CDR1 is SNHLY and CDR2 is FYNNEI. This CDR3 has 13 residues. CDR3 coding DNA: TGTGCCTACAGGGGGGAGGGCGCCCAGCCCCAGCATTTT. This sequence encodes CAYRGEGAQPQHF.

V gene TRBV2 combines with J gene TRBJ2-5, with D unresolved. Per the germline V gene, CDR1 is SNHLY and CDR2 is FYNNEI. Between the trimmed V and J ends, which lost 6 bases and 8 bases, there was a span of 10 bases. The CDR3 extends over 11 amino acids. CDR3 in amino acids: CASSRLVTQYF. The CDR3 DNA follows: TGTGCCAGCAGCCGACTGGTAACCCAGTACTTC. The complete variable domain, with remaining parts taken from reference TRBV2 and TRBJ2-5, reads EPEVTQTPSHQVTQMGQEVILRCVPISNHLYFYWYRQILGQKVEFLVSFYNNEISEKSEIFDDQFSVERPDGSNFTLKIRSTKLEDSAMYFCASSRLVTQYFGPGTRLLVL.

V gene TRBV5-4 combines with J gene TRBJ2-5, with D perhaps TRBD1 (5 bases). The germline V and J ends were trimmed by 7 bases and 1 base, with 11 bases remaining between them. The CDR3 is 13 amino acids. Germline V lookup: CDR1 SGHNT, CDR2 YYREEE (reference sequence). CDR3 sequence (DNA): TGTGCCAGCGGAGTTGGGGCCCAAGAGACCCAGTACTTC. Translated: CASGVGAQETQYF. Drawing the rest from reference TRBV5-4 and TRBJ2-5, the complete variable domain is ETGVTQSPTHLIKTRGQQVTLRCSSQSGHNTVSWYQQALGQGPQFIFQYYREEENGRGNFPPRFSGLQFPNYSSELNVNALELDDSALYLCASGVGAQETQYFGPGTRLLVL.

The chain joins TRBV5-1 to TRBJ1-5; D uncertain. This CDR3 has 13 residues. Germline CDR1 SGHRS, CDR2 YFSETQ. Between the trimmed V and J ends, which lost 4 bases and 1 base, there was a span of 6 bases. This chain's CDR3 is CASSAESNQPQHF. The CDR3 DNA reads as TGCGCCAGCAGCGCGGAGAGCAATCAGCCCCAGCATTTT. The variable domain in full, completed from reference TRBV5-1 and TRBJ1-5, reads KAGVTQTPRYLIKTRGQQVTLSCSPISGHRSVSWYQQTPGQGLQFLFEYFSETQRNKGNFPGRFSGRQFSNSRSEMNVSTLELGDSALYLCASSAESNQPQHFGDGTRLSIL.

The CDR3 loop reads CASTLTSVNGADTQYF. Written as DNA, the CDR3 is TGTGCCAGCACCTTGACTAGCGTAAACGGCGCAGATACGCAGTATTTT. This chain joins TRBV2 and TRBJ2-3, with TRBD2 matching over 8 bases. CDR3 length: 16 residues. Germline V gene data show CDR1 as SNHLY and CDR2 as FYNNEI. Unmatched junction bases numbered 13, after V lost 7 bases and J lost 4 bases.

J is TRBJ1-2 and V is TRBV3-1 (or the pseudogene TRBV3-2), with 10 bases aligning to TRBD1. This CDR3 spans 15 amino acids. Germline CDR1 reads LGHDT; CDR2 reads YNNKEL (reference sequence). Unmatched junction bases numbered 10, after V lost 5 bases and J lost 7 bases. CDR3 bases: TGTGCCAGCAGCATTATCGGACAGGGGGTGGGTGGCTACACCTTC. Protein: CASSIIGQGVGGYTF.

The chain joins TRBV5-8 to TRBJ1-2; D might be TRBD1 (6 bases). The CDR3 runs to 12 residues. V lost 7 bases and J lost 8, with 15 bases in between. CDR1 is SGHTS and CDR2 is YDEGEE in the germline V gene. CDR3 nucleotides: TGTGCCAGCGGCTCAGGGGCGCGCGGCTACACCTTC. Its protein is CASGSGARGYTF.

This CDR3 reads CASSQDGGLKQHF. CDR3 bases: TGTGCCAGCAGCCAAGATGGGGGACTGAAACAGCATTTT. V is TRBV3-1 (or the pseudogene TRBV3-2) and J is TRBJ1-5, with a possible D match to TRBD1 (5 bases). Trimming pared 0 bases from V and 13 bases from J, leaving 13 bases between. This CDR3 spans 13 amino acids. Germline loops: CDR1 LGHDT, CDR2 YNNKEL (reference sequence).

V gene TRBV5-4 combines with J gene TRBJ2-3, with TRBD2 as a possible D gene (6 bases). V was shortened by 4 bases and J by 3 bases, with 15 bases between the two germline ends. The CDR3 is 15 amino acids. Germline CDR1 is SGHNT and CDR2 is YYREEE (reference sequence). CDR3 sequence: CASSVAGTGTDTQYF. The CDR3 DNA reads as TGTGCCAGCAGCGTAGCCGGGACTGGAACAGATACGCAGTATTTT.

A few counts support this clone. The J gene is TRBJ1-1, the V gene TRBV5-1; D unresolved. CDR3 length: 16 residues. Germline-derived CDR1 and CDR2 are SGHRS and YFSETQ. Trimming took off 0 bases at V and 7 bases at J, with 19 bases between the two ends. For the CDR3, the DNA is TGCGCCAGCAGCTTGGGATCATCTCAGACGGGTTTTGAAGCTTTCTTT. It yields the protein CASSLGSSQTGFEAFF. Using reference TRBV5-1 and TRBJ1-1 for the parts outside the CDR3, the full variable domain is KAGVTQTPRYLIKTRGQQVTLSCSPISGHRSVSWYQQTPGQGLQFLFEYFSETQRNKGNFPGRFSGRQFSNSRSEMNVSTLELGDSALYLCASSLGSSQTGFEAFFGQGTRLTVV.

The rearrangement uses TRBV12-3 or TRBV12-4 and TRBJ1-2; no firm D call. This CDR3 is built from 13 residues. V gave up 3 bases and J gave up 7 bases, with 12 bases separating them. CDR3 nucleotide sequence: TGTGCCAGCAGTTTCCAGGCCGAAGTTGGCTACACCTTC. Translated, it gives CASSFQAEVGYTF.

This clone appeared once. The chain links TRBV5-5 to TRBJ1-6; D perhaps matches TRBD1 (5 bases). Germline V CDR1 and CDR2: SGHKS, YYEKEE (reference sequence). V was cut by 4 bases and J by 8 bases, with 19 bases left in between. This CDR3 spans 16 amino acids. The CDR3 nucleotides are TGTGCCAGCAGCCCGGGACTCCCGCCACTTTATTCACCCCTCCACTTT. Amino acid sequence: CASSPGLPPLYSPLHF.

This clone was seen once. V and J are TRBV12-3 or TRBV12-4 and TRBJ1-1; no definite D call. This CDR3 is 13 amino acids long. V gave up 3 bases and J gave up 1 base, with 6 bases separating them. In DNA, the CDR3 is TGTGCCAGCAGTTTGGCAGAGAACACTGAAGCTTTCTTT. Residues: CASSLAENTEAFF.

The rearrangement uses TRBV2 and TRBJ1-3; D ambiguous. The V gene lost 8 bases and the J gene lost 0 bases, with 8 bases spanning the gap. Germline V CDR1 and CDR2: SNHLY, FYNNEI. The CDR3 has 13 residues. CDR3 in DNA: TGTGCCAGCGTTTCCATCTCTGGAAACACCATATATTTT. Protein product: CASVSISGNTIYF. The whole variable domain, remainder taken from reference TRBV2 and TRBJ1-3, is EPEVTQTPSHQVTQMGQEVILRCVPISNHLYFYWYRQILGQKVEFLVSFYNNEISEKSEIFDDQFSVERPDGSNFTLKIRSTKLEDSAMYFCASVSISGNTIYFGEGSWLTVV.

The V call is TRBV18, the J call TRBJ2-1; D gene unclear. The length of the CDR3 is 13 residues. Germline-derived CDR1 and CDR2 are KGHSH and LQKENI. The V end lost 0 bases, the J end lost 6 bases, and 6 bases lay between the germline ends. The DNA for the CDR3 is TGTGCCAGCTCACCACCACTTTTCAATGAGCAGTTCTTC. It encodes CASSPPLFNEQFF.

The chain couples TRBV4-2 to TRBJ2-5; 10 bases are shared with TRBD2. V gave up 4 bases and J gave up 1 base; unmatched junction bases: 6. CDR1 LGHNA and CDR2 YNFKEQ come from the germline V gene. The CDR3 runs to 16 residues. CDR3 coding DNA: TGTGCCAGCAGCCGACGGACTAGCGGCACCCAAGAGACCCAGTACTTC. It translates to CASSRRTSGTQETQYF.

J is TRBJ1-1 and V is TRBV7-9; D is possibly TRBD1 (5 bases). This CDR3 has 14 amino acids. From germline, CDR1 is SEHNR and CDR2 FQNEAQ (reference sequence). V shed 2 bases and J shed 5 bases, with 12 bases lying between them. For the CDR3, the DNA is TGTGCCAGCAGCTTAAAACAGGCTCTGACTGAAGCTTTCTTT. This gives the protein CASSLKQALTEAFF.

This rearrangement joins TRBV6-5 to TRBJ2-2; 10 bases map to TRBD2. Germline-derived CDR1 and CDR2 are MNHEY and SVGAGI. Germline trimming cut 4 bases from V and 1 base from J; bases unmatched to any gene: 0. The CDR3 is 15 amino acids. DNA for the CDR3: TGTGCCAGCAGTTGGACTAGCGGGAACACCGGGGAGCTGTTTTTT. Translation gives CASSWTSGNTGELFF.

The chain carries TRBV2 and TRBJ2-5; TRBD1 might be the D (5 bases). Trimming shortened V by 7 bases and J by 7 bases, and 19 bases separated the two germline ends. The CDR3 runs to 14 residues. Per the germline V gene, CDR1 is SNHLY and CDR2 is FYNNEI. CDR3 nucleotide sequence: TGTGCCAGCAAAGGCGGACAATATTTATCGACCCAGTACTTC. This translates into CASKGGQYLSTQYF.

A few counts support this clone. The V call is TRBV4-1, the J call TRBJ2-3; 8 nucleotides match TRBD2. Germline lookup yields CDR1 MGHRA and CDR2 YSYEKL. The CDR3 loop spans 15 amino acids. With 1 base clipped from V and 1 base from J, the junction kept 1 base outside the gene matches. The CDR3 sequence: CASSQAGGGTDTQYF. The DNA of the CDR3 is TGCGCCAGCAGCCAAGCGGGGGGGGGCACAGATACGCAGTATTTT.

The CDR3 sequence: CASSLYWVPRSSYNEQFF. The CDR3 DNA follows: TGTGCCAGCAGTTTATATTGGGTGCCACGGAGCTCCTACAATGAGCAGTTCTTC. The chain employs TRBV27 and TRBJ2-1; D gene uncertain. Trimming cost V 1 base and J 0 bases, with 16 bases left between them. The CDR3 is 18 amino acids. The germline V gene has CDR1 MNHEY and CDR2 SMNVEV (reference sequence).

J is TRBJ1-2 and V is TRBV2; 9 positions agree with TRBD1. V lost 5 bases and J lost 8; bases outside the gene matches: 6. Germline CDR1 and CDR2: SNHLY and FYNNEI. This CDR3 is 13 amino acids long. CDR3 bases: TGTGCCAGCAGTCAACAGGGGGCGGAGGGCTACACCTTC. It encodes CASSQQGAEGYTF. Supplemented by reference TRBV2 and TRBJ1-2, the full variable domain reads EPEVTQTPSHQVTQMGQEVILRCVPISNHLYFYWYRQILGQKVEFLVSFYNNEISEKSEIFDDQFSVERPDGSNFTLKIRSTKLEDSAMYFCASSQQGAEGYTFGSGTRLTVV.

The rearrangement uses TRBV25-1 and TRBJ1-4, with TRBD1 matching over 7 bases. Trimming at V came to 5 bases and at J to 10 bases, leaving 4 bases not matched to a gene. Germline assignment: CDR1 MGHDK and CDR2 SYGVNS. This CDR3 has 12 amino acids. The CDR3 DNA is TGTGCCAGCAGTCACCAGGGGGGAAAACTGTTTTTT. Translating it yields CASSHQGGKLFF.

This rearrangement joins TRBV5-1 to TRBJ2-5; 14 positions match TRBD2. Germline-derived CDR1 and CDR2 are SGHRS and YFSETQ. The CDR3 is 20 residues long. J was trimmed by 13 bases and V by 3 bases; bases with no gene match: 26. CDR3 amino acids: CASSWVARGLAGAPRASTYF. CDR3 nucleotides: TGCGCCAGCAGCTGGGTGGCACGGGGACTAGCGGGGGCCCCACGGGCGAGCACGTACTTC.

V and J are TRBV5-1 and TRBJ2-3; D unclear. Trimming took off 0 bases at V and 4 bases at J, with 18 bases between the two ends. Germline CDR1 is SGHRS and CDR2 is YFSETQ. The CDR3 sequence is 17 residues long. The CDR3 here is CASSLGLGLSPADTQYF. As DNA, the CDR3 is TGCGCCAGCAGCTTGGGGCTAGGTTTGTCTCCCGCAGATACGCAGTATTTT.